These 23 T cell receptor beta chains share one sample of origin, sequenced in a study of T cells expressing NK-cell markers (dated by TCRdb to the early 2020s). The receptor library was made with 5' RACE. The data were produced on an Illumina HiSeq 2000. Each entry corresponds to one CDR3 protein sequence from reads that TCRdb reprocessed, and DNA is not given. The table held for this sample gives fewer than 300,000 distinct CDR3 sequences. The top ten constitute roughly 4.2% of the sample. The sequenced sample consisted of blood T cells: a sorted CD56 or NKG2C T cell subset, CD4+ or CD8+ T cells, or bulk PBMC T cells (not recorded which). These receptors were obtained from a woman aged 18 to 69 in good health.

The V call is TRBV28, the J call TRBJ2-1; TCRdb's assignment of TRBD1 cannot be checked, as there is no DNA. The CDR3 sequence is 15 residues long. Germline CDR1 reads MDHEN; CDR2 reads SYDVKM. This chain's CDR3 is CASSPPGHGDNEQFF.

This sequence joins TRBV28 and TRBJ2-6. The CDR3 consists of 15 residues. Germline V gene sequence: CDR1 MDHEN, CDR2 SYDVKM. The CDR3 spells CASTLQLSGANVLTF.

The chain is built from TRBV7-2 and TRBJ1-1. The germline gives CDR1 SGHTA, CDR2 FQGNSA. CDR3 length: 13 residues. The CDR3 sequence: CASSLRGLAEAFF.

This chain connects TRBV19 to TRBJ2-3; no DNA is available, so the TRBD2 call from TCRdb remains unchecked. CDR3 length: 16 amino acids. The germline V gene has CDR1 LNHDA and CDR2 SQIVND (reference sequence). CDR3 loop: CASSRRLAGDTDTQYF.

Here the CDR3 reads CASSSTGILGQPTTGELFF. V and J are TRBV11-2 and TRBJ2-2; the D call from TCRdb, TRBD1, cannot be confirmed without DNA. Germline loops: CDR1 SGHAT, CDR2 FQNNGV. The CDR3 length is 19 residues.

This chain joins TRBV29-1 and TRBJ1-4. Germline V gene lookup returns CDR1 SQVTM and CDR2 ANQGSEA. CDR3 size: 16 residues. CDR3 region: CSVGVGGLLPNEKLFF. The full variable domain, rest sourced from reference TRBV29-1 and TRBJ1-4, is SAVISQKPSRDICQRGTSLTIQCQVDSQVTMMFWYRQQPGQSLTLIATANQGSEATYESGFVIDKFPISRPNLTFSTLTVSNMSPEDSSIYLCSVGVGGLLPNEKLFFGSGTQLSVL.

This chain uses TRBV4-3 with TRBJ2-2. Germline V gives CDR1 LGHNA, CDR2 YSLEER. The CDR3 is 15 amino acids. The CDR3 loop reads CASSHDRANTGELFF.

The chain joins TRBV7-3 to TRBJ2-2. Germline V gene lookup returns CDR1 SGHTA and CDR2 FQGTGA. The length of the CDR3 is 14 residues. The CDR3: CASQLSANTGELFF.

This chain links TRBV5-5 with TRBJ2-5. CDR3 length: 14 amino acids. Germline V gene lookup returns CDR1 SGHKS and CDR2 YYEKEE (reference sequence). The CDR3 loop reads CASSLGGSQETQYF.

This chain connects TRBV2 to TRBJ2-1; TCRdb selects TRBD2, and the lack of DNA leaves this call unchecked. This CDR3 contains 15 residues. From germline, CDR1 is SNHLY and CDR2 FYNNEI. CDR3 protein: CASSPGLAGPNEQFF.

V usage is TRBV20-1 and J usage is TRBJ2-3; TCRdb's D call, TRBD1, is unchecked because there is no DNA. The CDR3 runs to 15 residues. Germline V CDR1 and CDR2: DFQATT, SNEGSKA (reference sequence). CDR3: CSASNGGWNADTQYF.

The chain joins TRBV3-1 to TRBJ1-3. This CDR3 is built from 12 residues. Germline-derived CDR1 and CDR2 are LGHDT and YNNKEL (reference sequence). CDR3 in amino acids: CASSRSINTIYF. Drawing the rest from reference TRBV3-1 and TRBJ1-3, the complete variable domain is DTAVSQTPKYLVTQMGNDKSIKCEQNLGHDTMYWYKQDSKKFLKIMFSYNNKELIINETVPNRFSPKSPDKAHLNLHINSLELGDSAVYFCASSRSINTIYFGEGSWLTVV.

The chain's CDR3 is CASSYGGGGKGQPQHF. V is TRBV12-3 or TRBV12-4 and J is TRBJ1-5. The CDR3 consists of 16 residues.

The CDR3 here is CASSSGQVSELGRELFF. V and J are TRBV7-2 and TRBJ2-2; TCRdb's D call of TRBD1 is untestable without DNA. The CDR3 length is 17 residues. CDR1 and CDR2 from the germline V gene are SGHTA and FQGNSA.

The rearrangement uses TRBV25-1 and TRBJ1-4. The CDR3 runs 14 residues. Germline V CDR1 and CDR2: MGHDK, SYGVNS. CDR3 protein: CASSGGRANEKLFF.

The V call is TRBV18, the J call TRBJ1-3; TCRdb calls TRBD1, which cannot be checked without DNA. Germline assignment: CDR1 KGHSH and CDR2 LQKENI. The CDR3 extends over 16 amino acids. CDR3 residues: CASSPNGQGAGDTIYF. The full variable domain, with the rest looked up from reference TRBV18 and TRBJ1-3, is NAGVMQNPRHLVRRRGQEARLRCSPMKGHSHVYWYRQLPEEGLKFMVYLQKENIIDESGMPKERFSAEFPKEGPSILRIQQVVRGDSAAYFCASSPNGQGAGDTIYFGEGSWLTVV.

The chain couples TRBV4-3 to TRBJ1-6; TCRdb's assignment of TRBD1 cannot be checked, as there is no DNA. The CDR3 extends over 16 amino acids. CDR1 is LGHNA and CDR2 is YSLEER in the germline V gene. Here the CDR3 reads CASSQDRQERNSPLHF.

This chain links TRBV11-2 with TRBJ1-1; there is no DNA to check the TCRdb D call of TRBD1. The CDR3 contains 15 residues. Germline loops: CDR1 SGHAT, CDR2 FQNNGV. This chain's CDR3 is CASSNPSQGNPEAFF.

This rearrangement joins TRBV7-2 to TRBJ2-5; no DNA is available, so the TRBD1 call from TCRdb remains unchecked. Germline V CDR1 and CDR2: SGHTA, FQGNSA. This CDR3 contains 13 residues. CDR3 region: CASSLREGATQYF.

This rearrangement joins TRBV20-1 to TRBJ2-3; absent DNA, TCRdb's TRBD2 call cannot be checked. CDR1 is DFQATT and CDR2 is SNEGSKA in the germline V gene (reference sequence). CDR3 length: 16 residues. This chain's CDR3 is CSASNWLAGGTDTQYF.

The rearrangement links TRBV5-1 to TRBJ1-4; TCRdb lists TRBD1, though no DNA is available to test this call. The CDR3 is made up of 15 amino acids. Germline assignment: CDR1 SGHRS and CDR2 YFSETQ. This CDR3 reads CASRWGDRDNEKLFF.

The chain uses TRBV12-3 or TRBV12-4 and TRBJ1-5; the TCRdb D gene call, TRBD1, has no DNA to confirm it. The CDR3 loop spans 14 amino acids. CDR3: CASSPGQGRQSQHF.

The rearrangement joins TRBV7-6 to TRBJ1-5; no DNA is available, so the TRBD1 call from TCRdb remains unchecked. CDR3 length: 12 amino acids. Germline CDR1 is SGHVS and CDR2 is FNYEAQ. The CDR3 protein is CASSPLGGPQHF.